What follows is one TCR beta chain and its context. Losses at the gene ends were 3 bases for V and 7 bases for J; bases not matched to a gene: 12. This CDR3 contains 17 residues. Looked up from germline, CDR1 is SGDLS and CDR2 is YYNGEE. The sample is drawn from a study of memory CD4+ T cells and cytomegalovirus serostatus. The sort gate was single viable CD3+CD4+CD8-CD45RO+ cells for memory CD4+ T cells. Libraries were prepared by immunoSEQ multiplex PCR; TCRdb keeps only in-frame clonotypes and omits some of them. Of around 62,000 clones listed, around 76% are singletons. The chain employs TRBV9 and TRBJ2-2, with TRBD2 identical over 10 bases. The clonotype originates from an adult in good health and CMV-seropositive. Sequences were obtained from memory CD4+ T cells from blood. In DNA form, the CDR3 reads TGTGCCAGCAGCGCCACGCTTACTAGCGGGGCTAGCGGGGAGCTGTTTTTT. Protein sequence: CASSATLTSGASGELFF.